The 25 T cell receptor beta chains given below trace back to one sample, sequenced in a study of T cells after yellow fever vaccination. From the 5' RACE reads, TCRdb called clonotypes with MiXCR, one entry per CDR3 protein. This sample carries around 550,000 distinct CDR3 sequences, around 21% of them seen once, and the ten largest clones take about 13%. Sequencing was performed on PBMCs, taken 15 days after the yellow fever booster vaccination. Source of these receptors: a man aged 25-40 years who received the YFV17D yellow fever vaccine.

This clonotype was detected a few times. One end of the junction varies from germline; a read error may be responsible. The chain combines TRBV3-1 with TRBJ2-5; D unresolved. This CDR3 contains 10 residues. Germline V gives CDR1 LGHDT, CDR2 YNNKEL (reference sequence). The CDR3 sequence is CASSQGTQYF. The CDR3 DNA reads TGTGCCAGCAGCCAAGGGACCCAGTACTTC.

The DNA for the CDR3 is TGTGCCAGCAGCCATAGTTCAGGGGAAAAACTGTTTTTT. Translated, it gives CASSHSSGEKLFF. The chain uses TRBV4-2 and TRBJ1-4, with D maybe TRBD1 (5 bases). CDR1 is LGHNA, CDR2 YNFKEQ, per germline. V was shortened by 3 bases and J by 8 bases, with 10 bases between the two germline ends. CDR3 size: 13 residues.

The chain has TRBV18 and TRBJ1-2, with no clear D. This CDR3 has 14 residues. In germline, CDR1 is KGHSH, CDR2 LQKENI. Trimming shortened V by 3 bases and J by 4 bases, and 12 bases separated the two germline ends. CDR3 loop: CASSPPASIYGYTF. CDR3 DNA sequence: TGTGCCAGCTCACCGCCAGCCTCCATCTATGGCTACACCTTC.

In its sample, this clonotype was seen a few times. This chain joins TRBV7-9 and TRBJ2-7, with TRBD1 matching 12 bases. The CDR3 loop spans 14 amino acids. Per the germline V gene, CDR1 is SEHNR and CDR2 is FQNEAQ (reference sequence). V shed 10 bases and J 4 bases; nucleotides not matched to a gene: 8. CDR3 nucleotides: TGTGCCACTCGTCTGGGACAGGGGGCTTACGAGCAGTACTTC. It codes for CATRLGQGAYEQYF.

The CDR3 DNA reads TGTGCCAGCAGTACAGGTCTGACTAGCCGACGGACCAACCAAGAGACCCAGTACTTC. Its protein product is CASSTGLTSRRTNQETQYF. The chain carries TRBV12-3 or TRBV12-4 and TRBJ2-5; 7 positions match TRBD2. The junction had 18 bases not matched to a gene; V was cut back by 5 bases and J by 0 bases. CDR3 length equals 19 residues.

This chain uses TRBV12-3 or TRBV12-4 with TRBJ2-3; 8 nucleotides match TRBD2. V was clipped by 6 bases and J by 5 bases; unmatched bases: 10. The CDR3 totals 15 residues. The CDR3 protein is CASRFSGVLGDTQYF. CDR3 DNA: TGTGCCAGCAGGTTTAGCGGGGTTCTAGGAGATACGCAGTATTTT.

Concerning this clonotype: An end of the junction does not agree with germline; a read error may underlie this. The rearrangement uses TRBV20-1 and TRBJ2-3; TRBD2 might be the D (5 bases). In germline, CDR1 is DFQATT, CDR2 SNEGSKA (reference sequence). The CDR3 spans 15 residues. As DNA, the CDR3 is TGCGGTGCTAGATCATTCGGCGGGTCGACAGATACGCAGTATTTT. It yields the protein CGARSFGGSTDTQYF.

V gene TRBV10-3 combines with J gene TRBJ2-7; D is possibly TRBD2 (5 bases). Germline values: CDR1 ENHRY, CDR2 SYGVKD. The CDR3 totals 14 residues. Trimming took off 3 bases at V and 5 bases at J, with 14 bases between the two ends. DNA of the CDR3: TGTGCCATCAGTGACCCGGGGTTGAGACACGAGCAGTACTTC. This encodes CAISDPGLRHEQYF.

This chain connects TRBV4-3 to TRBJ2-3; TRBD2 matches at 8 bases. J lost 1 base, V lost 0 bases, and 6 bases had no gene match. Germline V lookup: CDR1 LGHNA, CDR2 YSLEER. The CDR3 consists of 17 residues. This CDR3 is CASSQERLTSGTDTQYF. The CDR3 DNA reads TGCGCCAGCAGCCAAGAAAGGTTGACTAGCGGCACAGATACGCAGTATTTT.

This clonotype showed up just a few times. This sequence joins TRBV20-1 and TRBJ2-1; 7 bases align to TRBD2. The V gene end was trimmed by 3 bases and the J gene end by 2 bases; junction bases not matched to a gene: 4. Germline CDR1 reads DFQATT; CDR2 reads SNEGSKA (reference sequence). The CDR3 extends over 14 amino acids. The CDR3 region has the DNA TGCAGTGCTAGCGGGAGGAAAGCCTACAATGAGCAGTTCTTC. Amino acids: CSASGRKAYNEQFF.

The V call is TRBV15, the J call TRBJ2-5; 14 bases agree with TRBD2. The CDR3 runs to 14 residues. V shed 4 bases and J 9 bases; nucleotides not matched to a gene: 4. Germline values: CDR1 LNHNV, CDR2 YYDKDF (reference sequence). The CDR3 nucleotides read TGTGCCACCAGCAATCCGACTAGCGGGAGGGCCCAGTACTTC. Protein product: CATSNPTSGRAQYF.

The V and J genes are TRBV20-1 and TRBJ2-1; 13 bases map to TRBD2. CDR1 is DFQATT and CDR2 is SNEGSKA in the germline V gene (reference sequence). This CDR3 comprises 15 residues. V lost 2 bases to trimming and J lost 6 bases; unmatched junction nucleotides: 4. Written as DNA, the CDR3 is TGCAGTGCTAGAACGGGACTAGCGGGAAGCAATGAGCAGTTCTTC. Encoded protein: CSARTGLAGSNEQFF.

The table lists this clonotype with a few counts. V is TRBV7-2 and J is TRBJ2-2; D call uncertain. Per the germline V gene, CDR1 is SGHTA and CDR2 is FQGNSA. The CDR3 sequence is 12 residues long. Trimming left V 10 bases short and J 7 bases short, with 13 bases between. The CDR3 nucleotides are TGTGCCACCCCGCGTAGGGACGGGGAGCTGTTTTTT. Its protein is CATPRRDGELFF.

This clonotype was counted a few times. The chain has TRBV12-3 or TRBV12-4 and TRBJ2-7, with D tentatively TRBD2 (6 bases). This CDR3 region has 14 residues. V was shortened by 6 bases and J by 0 bases, with 12 bases between the two germline ends. CDR3 sequence: CASRTGDPSYEQYF. The CDR3 DNA reads as TGTGCCAGCAGGACGGGGGACCCCTCCTACGAGCAGTACTTC.

The rearrangement joins TRBV4-3 to TRBJ2-3, with D perhaps matching TRBD2 (5 bases). Looked up from germline, CDR1 is LGHNA and CDR2 is YSLEER. The V gene lost 3 bases and the J gene lost 5 bases, with 9 bases spanning the gap. The CDR3 loop spans 13 amino acids. The CDR3 coding sequence is TGCGCCAGCAGCCAGGAACGGGAAGATACGCAGTATTTT. Protein product: CASSQEREDTQYF.

There are a few counts of this clonotype. The chain's CDR3 is CASGTEILNEQFF. Here the CDR3 DNA reads TGTGCCAGCGGGACGGAGATTCTCAATGAGCAGTTCTTC. This chain joins TRBV6-5 and TRBJ2-1, with D perhaps TRBD1 or TRBD2 (5 bases each). The CDR3 spans 13 residues. CDR1 is MNHEY and CDR2 is SVGAGI in the germline V gene. Trimming removed 8 bases at V and 6 bases at J, with 14 bases between.

The genes are TRBV28 and TRBJ2-3, with 9 bases matching TRBD2. CDR1 and CDR2 from the germline V gene are MDHEN and SYDVKM. Trimming removed 6 bases from V and 0 bases from J; junction bases left unmatched: 10. CDR3 length: 17 residues. CDR3 nucleotides: TGTGCCAGCAGCCTACTAGCGGGCCGGGGGAGCACAGATACGCAGTATTTT. Protein sequence: CASSLLAGRGSTDTQYF.

This clonotype has a handful of counts. Written as DNA, the CDR3 is TGTGCCAGCAGCGGACCCGGGGAAGAAAAACTGTTTTTT. As protein: CASSGPGEEKLFF. This sequence joins TRBV25-1 and TRBJ1-4; D is ambiguous. CDR3 size: 13 residues. V lost 6 bases to trimming and J lost 8 bases, with 13 bases between them. Per the germline V gene, CDR1 is MGHDK and CDR2 is SYGVNS.

This clonotype was counted at least ten times. In DNA, the CDR3 is TGCAGTGCTAGGGGGCGACTAGCGGGGAACTCCTACGAGCAGTACTTC. Protein: CSARGRLAGNSYEQYF. The chain links TRBV20-1 to TRBJ2-7; 11 positions match TRBD2. The V and J ends lost 3 bases and 0 bases, in that order; junction bases with no gene match: 7. The CDR3 has 16 amino acids. Germline-derived CDR1 and CDR2 are DFQATT and SNEGSKA (reference sequence).

The chain joins TRBV5-1 to TRBJ1-3; perhaps TRBD1 as D (6 bases). The CDR3 covers 15 residues. V was clipped by 0 bases and J by 2 bases, with 9 bases between them. Germline V gene data show CDR1 as SGHRS and CDR2 as YFSETQ. In DNA form, the CDR3 reads TGCGCCAGCAGCTTGGAGGGGGGCCCTGGAAACACCATATATTTT. Its protein is CASSLEGGPGNTIYF.

This clonotype was detected a few times. The genes are TRBV18 and TRBJ2-2; 9 nucleotides match TRBD2. CDR1 and CDR2 (germline): KGHSH, LQKENI. The CDR3 sequence is 16 residues long. V lost 3 bases, J lost 2 bases, and 4 bases stayed unmatched. DNA of the CDR3: TGTGCCAGCTCACCCCGGACTAGCGTCAACACCGGGGAGCTGTTTTTT. Amino acid sequence: CASSPRTSVNTGELFF. The full variable domain, rest sourced from reference TRBV18 and TRBJ2-2, is NAGVMQNPRHLVRRRGQEARLRCSPMKGHSHVYWYRQLPEEGLKFMVYLQKENIIDESGMPKERFSAEFPKEGPSILRIQQVVRGDSAAYFCASSPRTSVNTGELFFGEGSRLTVL.

The table lists this clonotype with a few counts. The rearrangement links TRBV7-3 to TRBJ2-5; 15 bases line up with TRBD2. There are 21 residues in the CDR3. Germline CDR1 SGHTA, CDR2 FQGTGA. V lost 0 bases to trimming and J lost 4 bases; unmatched junction nucleotides: 15. CDR3 amino acids: CASSLTLRTSGRARRGETQYF. CDR3 DNA sequence: TGTGCCAGCAGCTTAACTCTACGGACTAGCGGGAGGGCCAGGAGAGGAGAGACCCAGTACTTC.

This clonotype appeared a few times. V gene TRBV11-1 combines with J gene TRBJ1-1, with D perhaps matching TRBD1 (5 bases). V was cut by 5 bases and J by 6 bases, with 10 bases left in between. From germline, CDR1 is SGHAT and CDR2 FQDESV (reference sequence). CDR3 length: 12 amino acids. The CDR3 sequence: CASSPRQSEAFF. The CDR3 bases are TGTGCCAGCAGCCCTCGACAGTCTGAAGCTTTCTTT.

V is TRBV18 and J is TRBJ2-7, with a possible D match to TRBD2 (6 bases). Germline V gives CDR1 KGHSH, CDR2 LQKENI. The CDR3 length is 12 residues. The V end was cut by 3 bases, the J end by 8 bases, with 11 bases between. The CDR3 loop is CASSPPTSKQYF. The CDR3 DNA sequence: TGTGCCAGCTCACCGCCGACTAGTAAGCAGTACTTC.

This clonotype has more than one count but fewer than ten. The chain has TRBV20-1 and TRBJ1-1, with unresolved D. The CDR3 runs 14 residues. Germline-derived CDR1 and CDR2 are DFQATT and SNEGSKA (reference sequence). V was trimmed by 1 base and J by 0 bases, leaving 9 bases between them. The chain's CDR3 is CSARGLRMNTEAFF. Written as DNA, the CDR3 is TGCAGTGCTAGAGGGCTCAGAATGAACACTGAAGCTTTCTTT.